This TCR beta chain was sequenced during a study of beta chain features in type 1 diabetes. CDR1 and CDR2 from the germline V gene are SQVTM and ANQGSEA. CDR3 length: 12 amino acids. V lost 7 bases to trimming and J lost 4 bases, with 12 bases between them. The authors reverse transcribed all of the isolated RNA, so sequencing captured expressed TCRB transcripts. Clones were read by immunoSEQ multiplex PCR, and TCRdb kept only the in-frame ones, dropping some. The profile shows some 900,000 clones, under 20% of them singletons. This clone occurred a few times. The chain links TRBV29-1 to TRBJ2-3; tentative D call: TRBD2 (5 bases). This TCR was sampled from a young woman in good health. The sample taken for sequencing was naive CD4+ T cells from blood. CDR3: CSAQDGADTQYF. DNA for the CDR3: TGCAGCGCCCAGGACGGGGCAGATACGCAGTATTTT.